Each of the 25 T cell receptor beta chains below was sequenced from the same sample in a study of blood T cells in healthy people across ages. The use of a sample-barcoded 5' primer and a J-beta primer mix characterized a second PCR of about 7 to 12 cycles. One entry per CDR3 protein results from TCRdb running MiXCR on the 5' RACE reads. The sample includes about 1.6 million distinct CDR3 sequences, around 35% of them seen just once. Material: blood. The receptors come from a woman aged 30 to 39 in good health.

This clonotype has a count of ten or more. V usage is TRBV4-1 and J usage is TRBJ2-3; either TRBD1 or TRBD2 may supply D (5 bases each). In germline, CDR1 is MGHRA, CDR2 YSYEKL. This CDR3 is 16 amino acids long. V was clipped by 0 bases and J by 0 bases, with 10 bases between them. The CDR3 region is CASSQDLRGSTDTQYF. CDR3 bases: TGCGCCAGCAGCCAAGATCTGAGGGGAAGCACAGATACGCAGTATTTT.

This CDR3 reads CSVDDGSNDEQFF. The CDR3 DNA reads as TGCAGCGTTGACGACGGCTCAAACGATGAGCAGTTCTTC. The chain employs TRBV29-1 and TRBJ2-1; D remains unclear. The V and J ends lost 3 bases and 8 bases respectively, with 14 bases between them. Per germline, CDR1 SQVTM and CDR2 ANQGSEA. The CDR3 loop spans 13 amino acids.

The rearrangement links TRBV4-1 to TRBJ1-1; D possibly corresponds to TRBD1 (5 bases). The CDR3 length is 15 residues. V gave up 4 bases and J gave up 3 bases, with 15 bases separating them. CDR1 and CDR2 from the germline V gene are MGHRA and YSYEKL. The DNA of the CDR3 is TGCGCCAGCAGCCCGGCGGGGCGAGGGGACACTGAAGCTTTCTTT. Amino acids: CASSPAGRGDTEAFF.

The chain is built from TRBV9 and TRBJ2-1; the match to TRBD1 covers 9 bases. The trim removed 0 bases at V and 10 bases at J, leaving 8 bases unmatched. CDR3 length: 15 residues. CDR1 is SGDLS, CDR2 YYNGEE, per germline. CDR3 DNA: TGTGCCAGCAGCGTAGGAGGGACAGGGCTCCTAGAGCAGTTCTTC. Protein sequence: CASSVGGTGLLEQFF.

The chain employs TRBV12-3 or TRBV12-4 and TRBJ1-2; D is unclear. Trimming shortened V by 6 bases and J by 4 bases, and 18 bases separated the two germline ends. This CDR3 is built from 15 residues. This chain's CDR3 is CASSLTEALSYGYTF. In DNA, the CDR3 is TGTGCCAGCAGCCTGACGGAGGCCTTAAGCTATGGCTACACCTTC.

This clonotype came up a few times. J is TRBJ2-7 and V is TRBV6-1; tentative D call: TRBD1 (6 bases). Germline CDR1 reads MNHNS; CDR2 reads SASEGT. V was pared by 2 bases and J by 1 base, with 12 bases between. The CDR3 spans 15 residues. The CDR3: CASSEFSRGSYEQYF. CDR3 sequence (DNA): TGTGCCAGCAGTGAATTCAGCAGGGGTTCCTACGAGCAGTACTTC.

This clonotype was recorded at least ten times. V is TRBV29-1 and J is TRBJ2-3, with 8 bases fitting TRBD2. In germline, CDR1 is SQVTM, CDR2 ANQGSEA. This CDR3 region has 12 residues. V lost 7 bases to trimming and J lost 7 bases; unmatched junction nucleotides: 7. The chain's CDR3 is CSGRTSWNTQYF. The DNA of the CDR3 is TGCAGCGGGAGGACTAGCTGGAATACGCAGTATTTT.

This sequence joins TRBV11-1 and TRBJ2-1; TRBD2 matches 7 bases. Germline V gene sequence: CDR1 SGHAT, CDR2 FQDESV (reference sequence). Trimming removed 6 bases from V and 12 bases from J; junction bases left unmatched: 5. CDR3 length equals 11 residues. For the CDR3, the DNA is TGTGCCAGCAGAAAAGGCGGGGGGCAGTTCTTC. Encoded protein: CASRKGGGQFF.

The chain links TRBV6-1 to TRBJ2-1, with D perhaps matching TRBD1 or TRBD2 (5 bases each). From germline, CDR1 is MNHNS and CDR2 SASEGT. The CDR3 totals 18 residues. Trimming stripped 6 bases from V and 6 bases from J, with 27 bases between. The CDR3 bases are TGTGCCAGCAGGGGGACCCCGGGCCAATTGATTCAGGTCAATGAGCAGTTCTTC. It codes for CASRGTPGQLIQVNEQFF.

This sequence joins TRBV5-1 and TRBJ1-5; tentatively, D is TRBD1 (6 bases). Germline V gene sequence: CDR1 SGHRS, CDR2 YFSETQ. The CDR3 contains 15 residues. Deletions cut 1 base from V and 5 bases from J, with 13 bases between. The CDR3 bases are TGCGCCAGCAGCTTGATGGGGGCGCGAGATCAGCCCCAGCATTTT. Its translation: CASSLMGARDQPQHF.

This clonotype was seen many times. This could be a read error, since a much larger clone is one nucleotide away. The rearrangement uses TRBV10-3 and TRBJ2-7; 7 bases map to TRBD1. The V segment lost 4 bases and the J segment 3 bases; nucleotides outside the gene matches: 0. Germline lookup yields CDR1 ENHRY and CDR2 SYGVKD. The CDR3 sequence is 12 residues long. The CDR3 loop reads CAISGTGYEQYF. The CDR3 bases are TGTGCCATCAGTGGGACAGGCTACGAGCAGTACTTC.

In regard to this clonotype: A clone one base away is much larger, so this may be a read error. The chain links TRBV5-1 to TRBJ2-1; D is perhaps TRBD1 or TRBD2 (5 bases each). The CDR3 consists of 13 residues. CDR1 and CDR2 (germline): SGHRS, YFSETQ. CDR3 in DNA: TGCGCCTGCAGCCGGGACGGTTACAATGAGCAGTTCTTC. Amino acids: CACSRDGYNEQFF.

This clonotype showed up just a few times. Sequence at one end of the junction differs from germline and may be a read error. The chain recombines TRBV6-6 with TRBJ2-2; weak D call: TRBD1 (6 bases). The CDR3 has 12 amino acids. The germline gives CDR1 MNHNY, CDR2 SVGAGI (reference sequence). The CDR3 DNA reads as TGTGCCAGCAGTTACCAGCCAGGGGTGCTGTTTTTT. Translating gives CASSYQPGVLFF.

This clonotype showed up just a few times. V and J are TRBV20-1 and TRBJ2-5; TRBD2 matches at 8 bases. The CDR3 is 13 residues long. V gave up 6 bases and J gave up 3 bases; unmatched junction bases: 6. Germline CDR1 reads DFQATT; CDR2 reads SNEGSKA (reference sequence). The CDR3 region has the DNA TGCAGTGCCCAGCGAGCGGGGGAAGAGACCCAGTACTTC. Translated, it gives CSAQRAGEETQYF.

This clonotype was detected only a few times. The germline gene is not matched at one end of the junction; a read error may be the cause. This chain joins TRBV4-1 and TRBJ2-1; D possibly corresponds to TRBD2 (7 bases). Germline CDR1 MGHRA, CDR2 YSYEKL. The CDR3 is 17 residues long. The CDR3 nucleotides read TGCGCCAGCAGCCAAGAAGGGCGGGGGCTGCACTACGATGAGCAGTTCTTT. This codes for CASSQEGRGLHYDEQFF.

This clonotype was seen a few times. The chain links TRBV3-1 to TRBJ2-1; unclear D gene. This CDR3 has 14 amino acids. V lost 5 bases, J lost 6 bases, and 14 bases lay in between. CDR1 LGHDT and CDR2 YNNKEL come from the germline V gene (reference sequence). CDR3 sequence: CASSYRRNSNEQFF. DNA of the CDR3: TGTGCCAGCAGCTACCGTCGGAACTCCAATGAGCAGTTCTTC.

The chain carries TRBV5-1 and TRBJ1-1, with D tentatively TRBD1 (5 bases). Germline CDR1 SGHRS, CDR2 YFSETQ. The CDR3 contains 17 residues. The V and J ends lost 2 bases and 1 base respectively, with 18 bases between them. This chain's CDR3 is CASSFVSWAGTNTEAFF. The CDR3, as DNA: TGCGCCAGCAGCTTCGTCTCGTGGGCAGGGACGAACACTGAAGCTTTCTTT.

The chain links TRBV30 to TRBJ2-1, with D perhaps TRBD1 (5 bases). Germline V CDR1 and CDR2: GTSNPN, SVGIG (reference sequence). The CDR3 sequence is 13 residues long. V was clipped by 4 bases and J by 1 base, with 8 bases between them. The CDR3 nucleotides are TGTGCCTGGACCCAGGGATCCTACAATGAGCAGTTCTTC. The encoded protein is CAWTQGSYNEQFF.

This clonotype has just a few counts. The chain employs TRBV20-1 and TRBJ2-3, with 12 bases fitting TRBD2. The V segment lost 3 bases and the J segment 3 bases; nucleotides outside the gene matches: 7. The length of the CDR3 is 16 residues. Germline lookup yields CDR1 DFQATT and CDR2 SNEGSKA (reference sequence). Here the CDR3 DNA reads TGCAGTGCTAGCGCTAGCGGGAGGGGAGGAACAGATACGCAGTATTTT. As protein: CSASASGRGGTDTQYF.

Only a few counts were recorded for this clonotype. This sequence joins TRBV10-3 and TRBJ1-2; the D is unclear. The germline V and J ends were trimmed by 6 bases and 2 bases, with 7 bases remaining between them. CDR3 size: 12 residues. Germline CDR1 ENHRY, CDR2 SYGVKD. The CDR3 DNA is TGTGCCATCAGGGGCAACAACTATGGCTACACCTTC. Amino acid sequence: CAIRGNNYGYTF.

The V call is TRBV27, the J call TRBJ2-2; D might be TRBD2 (5 bases). The CDR3 spans 14 residues. Germline lookup yields CDR1 MNHEY and CDR2 SMNVEV (reference sequence). Trimming left V 6 bases short and J 7 bases short, with 15 bases between. The CDR3 protein is CASRTSWAGGELFF. The CDR3 DNA is TGTGCCAGCAGGACTTCGTGGGCGGGCGGGGAGCTGTTTTTT.

CDR3 region: CAISVGGIYGYTF. Here the CDR3 DNA reads TGTGCCATCAGTGTGGGCGGAATCTATGGCTACACCTTC. V and J are TRBV10-3 and TRBJ1-2; no reliable D call. Germline V gene sequence: CDR1 ENHRY, CDR2 SYGVKD. Trimming left V 4 bases short and J 4 bases short, with 10 bases between. The CDR3 sequence is 13 residues long.

The chain has TRBV20-1 and TRBJ1-3; 7 positions match TRBD1. The CDR3 consists of 18 residues. CDR1 and CDR2 from the germline V gene are DFQATT and SNEGSKA (reference sequence). With V trimmed by 1 base and J by 2 bases, 14 bases remained unmatched. CDR3 residues: CSARAARGKINTGNTIYF. The CDR3 DNA reads TGCAGTGCTAGAGCCGCCAGGGGGAAAATCAATACTGGAAACACCATATATTTT.

This clonotype was counted between two and nine times. The chain carries TRBV9 and TRBJ2-1, with a possible D match to TRBD2 (5 bases). This CDR3 comprises 15 residues. Germline lookup yields CDR1 SGDLS and CDR2 YYNGEE. The ends were cut back, 0 bases at V and 3 bases at J, with 10 bases in the middle. CDR3 residues: CASSVGTGHYNEQFF. In DNA, the CDR3 is TGTGCCAGCAGCGTAGGGACTGGCCACTACAATGAGCAGTTCTTC. The variable domain in full, completed from reference TRBV9 and TRBJ2-1, reads DSGVTQTPKHLITATGQRVTLRCSPRSGDLSVYWYQQSLDQGLQFLIQYYNGEERAKGNILERFSAQQFPDLHSELNLSSLELGDSALYFCASSVGTGHYNEQFFGPGTRLTVL.

This clonotype was observed a handful of times. At one end, the junction sequence differs from germline, possibly due to a read error. V and J are TRBV12-3 or TRBV12-4 and TRBJ2-1, with 9 nucleotides matching TRBD1. The CDR3 loop spans 15 amino acids. CDR3 in DNA: TGTGCCAGCACTTTACAGGGGGCTTCCTACAATGAGCAGTTCTTC. Its translation: CASTLQGASYNEQFF.